A selection of T cell receptor beta chains follows, all from one sample in a study of blood T cells in healthy people across ages. Via MiXCR, TCRdb re-called the 5' RACE reads, giving one row per CDR3 protein. Altogether fewer than 2,000,000 distinct CDR3 sequences are present, about two fifths being singletons, with the ten largest covering roughly 24%. The source material was blood. Source of these receptors: a human donor in good health. Both conserved end residues are part of each CDR3. D genes are given only for firm matches. Rows give clone size only sometimes, using once, few, many, or a class for an expanded clone.

TRBJ1-4 - TRBV20-1 - CSARHTNNEKLFF TGCAGTGCCCGTCATACAAATAATGAAAAACTGTTTTTT
TRBJ2-7 - TRBV7-7 - CARYSLGPRLDVQYF TGTGCCAGATATAGTCTAGGGCCGCGGTTAGACGTGCAGTACTTC
TRBJ2-1 - TRBV25-1 - CASTLGGTSYNEQFF TGTGCCAGCACCCTAGGGGGGACCTCCTACAATGAGCAGTTCTTC
TRBJ1-2 - TRBV5-1 TRBD1 CASSSGQEVLMYGYTF TGCGCCAGCAGCTCGGGACAGGAGGTTTTAATGTATGGCTACACCTTC
TRBJ1-2 few TRBV5-1 TRBD1 CASAGGAYGYTF TGCGCCAGCGCAGGGGGTGCCTATGGCTACACCTTC
TRBJ2-5 - TRBV7-2 TRBD1 CASSHRQGPSQETQYF TGTGCCAGCAGCCACCGACAGGGCCCTTCCCAAGAGACCCAGTACTTC
TRBJ1-5 - TRBV6-1 TRBD1 CASSELTGGDQPQHF TGTGCCAGCAGTGAACTCACAGGGGGGGATCAGCCCCAGCATTTT
TRBJ1-2 - TRBV21-1 - CASSNVQVGDGYTF TGTGCCAGCAGCAACGTCCAGGTGGGAGATGGCTACACCTTC
TRBJ2-7 once TRBV5-4 - CASSLDSSAYEQYF TGTGCCAGCAGCTTGGACTCCAGCGCCTACGAGCAGTACTTC
TRBJ2-5 - TRBV11-2 TRBD2 CASSFRAAGGPEETQYF TGTGCCAGCAGCTTCAGGGCAGCGGGGGGGCCTGAAGAGACCCAGTACTTC
TRBJ2-1 - TRBV27 TRBD1 CASSKAPGQDYNEQFF TGTGCCAGCAGCAAGGCGCCGGGACAGGACTACAATGAGCAGTTCTTC
TRBJ2-1 few TRBV7-3 TRBD2 CASSFSGTTNEQFF TGTGCCAGCAGTTTTTCCGGGACTACGAATGAGCAGTTCTTC
TRBJ2-1 - TRBV7-3 TRBD1 CASSLTGGEDEQFF TGTGCCAGCAGCTTGACAGGGGGCGAAGATGAGCAGTTCTTC
TRBJ2-4 - TRBV15 - CATSSRTDRPHRYF TGTGCCACCAGCAGCCGCACCGACAGGCCCCATCGGTACTTC
TRBJ2-4 - TRBV21-1 - CASSRDYLAKNIQYF TGTGCCAGCAGCAGGGACTATCTAGCCAAAAACATTCAGTACTTC
TRBJ1-2 many TRBV5-1 - CASSLNSYGYTF TGTGCCAGTTCCCTAAACAGCTATGGCTACACCTTC
TRBJ2-5 - TRBV6-5 - CASSYPTGPDRGGQGTQYF TGTGCCAGCAGTTACCCCACGGGACCGGACCGAGGAGGGCAAGGGACCCAGTACTTC
TRBJ1-1 - TRBV6-5 TRBD1 CASSYDRGLTEAFF TGTGCCAGCAGTTACGACAGGGGTTTGACTGAAGCTTTCTTT
TRBJ2-7 - TRBV12-3/TRBV12-4 - CASSSDDYEQYF TGTGCCAGCAGCTCGGACGACTACGAGCAGTACTTC
TRBJ2-5 - TRBV5-1 - CASSQGHLGETQYF TGCGCCAGCAGCCAGGGACACCTAGGGGAGACCCAGTACTTC
TRBJ2-3 - TRBV4-2 - CASSHTIQWFSTDTQYF TGTGCCAGCAGCCACACAATTCAGTGGTTTAGCACAGATACGCAGTATTTT
TRBJ2-6 many TRBV20-1 - CSARESSSGANVLTF TGCAGTGCTAGAGAGTCCAGCTCTGGGGCCAACGTCCTGACTTTC
TRBJ1-5 - TRBV29-1 TRBD1 CTATGEYQPQHF TGCACCGCTACAGGGGAATATCAGCCCCAGCATTTT
TRBJ1-2 - TRBV5-4 - CASSGTAFNDVYTF TGTGCCAGCAGCGGAACAGCTTTTAATGATGTCTACACCTTC
TRBJ2-5 - TRBV12-3/TRBV12-4 - CASSRASTETRYF TGTGCCAGCAGTAGGGCTTCTACGGAGACCCGGTACTTC
TRBJ2-3 once TRBV6-1 - CASSEGSWDTQYF TGTGCCAGCAGTGAAGGCTCTTGGGATACGCAGTATTTT
TRBJ1-3 few TRBV6-5 - CASSYSGSPGNTIYF TGTGCCAGCAGTTACTCCGGCTCCCCTGGAAACACCATATATTTT
TRBJ2-6 - TRBV2 - CASSQRVLTF TGTGCCAGCAGTCAGAGGGTCCTGACTTTC
TRBJ1-2 few TRBV4-2 - CASSQDLWTGLYGYTF TGTGCCAGCAGCCAAGATCTGTGGACGGGCTTATATGGCTACACCTTC
TRBJ1-4 - TRBV21-1 - CASSDADRGLEKLFF TGTGCCAGCAGCGATGCCGACAGGGGGCTTGAAAAACTGTTTTTT
TRBJ2-1 - TRBV20-1 - CSASHIASSYNEQFF TGCAGTGCTAGTCACATAGCGTCGTCCTACAATGAGCAGTTCTTC
TRBJ1-1 - TRBV4-1 TRBD1 CASSHPTGRTEAFF TGCGCCAGCAGCCATCCGACAGGGCGGACTGAAGCTTTCTTT
TRBJ2-7 - TRBV12-3/TRBV12-4 - CASRTRESYEQYF TGTGCCAGCAGGACCAGGGAATCCTACGAGCAGTACTTC
TRBJ2-3 many TRBV7-3 - CASSLIGGGTDTQYF TGTGCCAGCAGCTTAATCGGGGGAGGCACAGATACGCAGTATTTT
TRBJ2-1 few TRBV20-1 - CSAPLNYEQFF TGCAGTGCACCCCTAAATTATGAGCAGTTCTTC
TRBJ2-3 few TRBV7-3 - CASSLDYTTDTQYF TGTGCCAGCAGCTTGGACTATACCACAGATACGCAGTATTTT
TRBJ1-1 - TRBV12-5 TRBD1 CASGPSGTGRNTEAFF TGTGCTAGTGGCCCCTCCGGGACAGGGAGGAACACTGAAGCTTTCTTT
TRBJ1-5 few TRBV6-2/TRBV6-3 - CASSYWVGSNQPQHF TGTGCCAGCAGTTATTGGGTGGGGAGCAATCAGCCCCAGCATTTT
TRBJ2-4 few TRBV7-2 - CASSFIGGAKNIQYF TGTGCCAGCAGCTTTATTGGCGGAGCCAAAAACATTCAGTACTTC
TRBJ2-7 few TRBV20-1 TRBD2 CSARDVLAGDTGHEQYF TGCAGTGCTAGAGATGTCCTAGCGGGGGACACTGGGCACGAGCAGTACTTC
TRBJ2-5 - TRBV7-2 - CASSPLNKTQYF TGTGCCAGCAGCCCACTTAACAAGACCCAGTACTTC
TRBJ2-5 few TRBV12-3/TRBV12-4 TRBD1 CASSFGTGGIYETQYF TGTGCCAGCAGCTTCGGGACAGGGGGAATCTATGAGACCCAGTACTTC
TRBJ2-7 few TRBV5-1 - CASSLDSVEPPPYEQYF TGCGCCAGCAGCTTGGACAGCGTCGAACCTCCACCCTACGAGCAGTACTTC
TRBJ2-3 few TRBV20-1 TRBD2 CSARDWWWVASGTNTDTQYF TGCAGTGCTAGAGATTGGTGGTGGGTTGCTAGCGGGACCAACACAGATACGCAGTATTTT
TRBJ1-5 few TRBV4-1 - CASSQEVSNQPQHF TGCGCCAGCAGCCAAGAGGTGAGCAATCAGCCCCAGCATTTT
TRBJ2-1 - TRBV12-3/TRBV12-4 TRBD2 CASMGLAGGPLEQFF TGTGCCAGCATGGGACTAGCGGGGGGGCCCTTGGAGCAGTTCTTC
TRBJ1-2 few TRBV20-1 TRBD1 CSARTDRGLSGGYTF TGCAGTGCTAGGACGGACAGGGGGCTTTCCGGTGGCTACACCTTC
TRBJ2-3 once TRBV9 TRBD1 CASNVAGGLGDTQYF TGTGCCAGCAACGTAGCAGGGGGTCTAGGAGATACGCAGTATTTT
TRBJ1-2 - TRBV30 TRBD1 CAWRGTGTLYGYTF TGTGCCTGGAGAGGGACAGGGACGCTCTATGGCTACACCTTC
TRBJ2-1 few TRBV5-5 - CASRRGRTGTDTYNEQFF TGTGCCAGCAGGCGGGGACGGACCGGGACAGATACCTACAATGAGCAGTTCTTC